A single TCR beta chain is shown here with its context. This entry is derived from a study of blood T cell repertoires in COVID-19. Study summary: Collection of acute and convalescent COVID-19 samples took place in the United States, Italy and Spain.

The V and J ends lost 5 bases and 7 bases, in that order; junction bases with no gene match: 5. CDR3 size: 14 residues. The germline gives CDR1 MDHEN, CDR2 SYDVKM. Libraries were prepared by immunoSEQ multiplex PCR; TCRdb keeps only in-frame clonotypes and omits some of them. This table holds about 74,000 clones, about 92% found once. The sequenced sample consisted of peripheral blood. The chain employs TRBV28 and TRBJ1-5; TRBD1 agrees at 10 bases. The clonotype comes from a human donor in a cohort sampled during active COVID-19. The CDR3 reads CASSTGTGVQPQHF. The CDR3 region has the DNA TGTGCCAGCAGTACCGGGACAGGGGTCCAGCCCCAGCATTTT.